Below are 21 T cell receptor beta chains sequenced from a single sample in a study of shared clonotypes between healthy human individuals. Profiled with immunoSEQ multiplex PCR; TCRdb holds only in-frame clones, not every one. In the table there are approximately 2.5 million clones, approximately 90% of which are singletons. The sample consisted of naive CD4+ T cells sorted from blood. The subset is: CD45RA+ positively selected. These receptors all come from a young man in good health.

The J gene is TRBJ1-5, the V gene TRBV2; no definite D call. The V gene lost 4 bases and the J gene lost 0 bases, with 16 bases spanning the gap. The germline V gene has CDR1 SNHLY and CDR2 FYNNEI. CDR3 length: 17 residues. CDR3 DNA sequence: TGTGCCAGCAGTGGAATGGGCTCAGGATATAGCAATCAGCCCCAGCATTTT. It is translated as CASSGMGSGYSNQPQHF.

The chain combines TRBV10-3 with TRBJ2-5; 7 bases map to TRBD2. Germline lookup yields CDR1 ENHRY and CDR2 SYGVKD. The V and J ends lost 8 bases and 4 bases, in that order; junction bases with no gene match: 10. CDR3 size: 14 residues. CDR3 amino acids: CAIRLVTGGETQYF. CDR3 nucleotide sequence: TGTGCCATCCGCCTCGTAACGGGAGGAGAGACCCAGTACTTC.

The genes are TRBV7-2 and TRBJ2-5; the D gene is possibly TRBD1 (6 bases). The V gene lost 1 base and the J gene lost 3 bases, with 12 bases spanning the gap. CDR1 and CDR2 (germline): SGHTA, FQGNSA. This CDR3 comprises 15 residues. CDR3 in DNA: TGTGCCAGCAGCTTAGGGGGTAGACAGGAAGAGACCCAGTACTTC. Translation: CASSLGGRQEETQYF.

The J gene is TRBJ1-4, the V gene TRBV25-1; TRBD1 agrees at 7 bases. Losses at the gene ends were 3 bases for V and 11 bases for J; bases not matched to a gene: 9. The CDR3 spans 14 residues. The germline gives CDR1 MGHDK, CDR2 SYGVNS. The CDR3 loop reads CASSDDRDAFKLFF. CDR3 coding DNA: TGTGCCAGCAGTGACGACAGGGATGCCTTCAAACTGTTTTTT.

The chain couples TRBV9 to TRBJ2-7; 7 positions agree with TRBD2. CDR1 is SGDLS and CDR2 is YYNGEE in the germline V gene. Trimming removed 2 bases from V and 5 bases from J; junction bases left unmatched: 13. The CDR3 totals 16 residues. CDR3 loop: CASSVSSGEGYDEQYF. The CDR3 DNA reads TGTGCCAGCAGCGTCTCGAGCGGGGAGGGTTATGACGAGCAGTACTTC.

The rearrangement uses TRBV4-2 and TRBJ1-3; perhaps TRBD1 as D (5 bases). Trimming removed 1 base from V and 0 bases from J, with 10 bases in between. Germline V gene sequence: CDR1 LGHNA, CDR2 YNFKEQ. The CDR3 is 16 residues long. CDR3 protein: CASSQGDGSSGNTIYF. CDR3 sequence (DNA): TGTGCCAGCAGCCAAGGGGACGGAAGCTCTGGAAACACCATATATTTT.

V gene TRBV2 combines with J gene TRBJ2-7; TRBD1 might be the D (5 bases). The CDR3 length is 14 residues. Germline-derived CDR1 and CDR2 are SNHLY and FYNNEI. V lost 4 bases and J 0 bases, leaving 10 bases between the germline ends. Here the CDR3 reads CASSVQGTSYEQYF. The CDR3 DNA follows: TGTGCCAGCAGTGTTCAGGGAACCTCCTACGAGCAGTACTTC.

The CDR3 nucleotides read TGTGCCACCAGCAGAGATCAGGGTACCAAAAACATTCAGTACTTC. Encoded protein: CATSRDQGTKNIQYF. This chain joins TRBV15 and TRBJ2-4; perhaps TRBD1 as D (5 bases). Trimming took 0 bases from V and 2 from J, leaving 8 bases between them. The CDR3 length is 15 residues. Germline V gene lookup returns CDR1 LNHNV and CDR2 YYDKDF (reference sequence).

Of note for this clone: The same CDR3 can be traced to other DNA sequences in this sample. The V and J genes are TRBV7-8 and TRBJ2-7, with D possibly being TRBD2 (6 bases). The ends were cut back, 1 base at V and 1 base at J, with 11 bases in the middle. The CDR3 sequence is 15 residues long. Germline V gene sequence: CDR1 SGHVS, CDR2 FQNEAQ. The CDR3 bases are TGTGCCAGCAGCTTAGAGGCAGGGAGGTCCTACGAGCAGTACTTC. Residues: CASSLEAGRSYEQYF.

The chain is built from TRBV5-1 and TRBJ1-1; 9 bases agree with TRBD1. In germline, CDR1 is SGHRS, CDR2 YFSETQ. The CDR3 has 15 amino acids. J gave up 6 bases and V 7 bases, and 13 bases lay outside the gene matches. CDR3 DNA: TGCGCCAGCGGTCCACAGGGGGCGCGGGACTCTGAAGCTTTCTTT. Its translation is CASGPQGARDSEAFF. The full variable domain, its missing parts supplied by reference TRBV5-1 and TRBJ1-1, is KAGVTQTPRYLIKTRGQQVTLSCSPISGHRSVSWYQQTPGQGLQFLFEYFSETQRNKGNFPGRFSGRQFSNSRSEMNVSTLELGDSALYLCASGPQGARDSEAFFGQGTRLTVV.

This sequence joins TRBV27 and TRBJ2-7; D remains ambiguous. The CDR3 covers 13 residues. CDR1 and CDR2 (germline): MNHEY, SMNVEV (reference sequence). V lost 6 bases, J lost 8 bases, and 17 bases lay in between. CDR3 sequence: CASRLNSQKKQYF. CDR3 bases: TGTGCCAGCAGATTGAACAGCCAAAAGAAGCAGTACTTC.

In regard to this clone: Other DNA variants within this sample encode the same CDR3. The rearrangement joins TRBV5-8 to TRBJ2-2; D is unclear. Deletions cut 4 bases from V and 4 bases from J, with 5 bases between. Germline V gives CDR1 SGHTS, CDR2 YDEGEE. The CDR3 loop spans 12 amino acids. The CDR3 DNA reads TGTGCCAGCAGCCGATCCACCGGGGAGCTGTTTTTT. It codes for CASSRSTGELFF. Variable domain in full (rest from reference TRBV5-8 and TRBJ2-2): EAGVTQSPTHLIKTRGQQATLRCSPISGHTSVYWYQQALGLGLQFLLWYDEGEERNRGNFPPRFSGRQFPNYSSELNVNALELEDSALYLCASSRSTGELFFGEGSRLTVL.

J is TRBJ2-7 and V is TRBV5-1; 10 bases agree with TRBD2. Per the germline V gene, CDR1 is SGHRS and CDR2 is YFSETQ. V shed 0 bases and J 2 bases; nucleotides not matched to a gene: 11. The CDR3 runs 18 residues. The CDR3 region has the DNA TGCGCCAGCAGCTTGGCCTCACCGATAGCGGGAGGAACCTACGAGCAGTACTTC. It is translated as CASSLASPIAGGTYEQYF.

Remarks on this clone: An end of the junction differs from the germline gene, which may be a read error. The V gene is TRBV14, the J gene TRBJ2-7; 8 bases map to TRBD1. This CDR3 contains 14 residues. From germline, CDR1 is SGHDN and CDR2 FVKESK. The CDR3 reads CASSQDSRTGWLSF. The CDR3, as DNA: TGTGCCAGCAGCCAAGATAGCCGGACAGGGTGGTTAAGCTTC.

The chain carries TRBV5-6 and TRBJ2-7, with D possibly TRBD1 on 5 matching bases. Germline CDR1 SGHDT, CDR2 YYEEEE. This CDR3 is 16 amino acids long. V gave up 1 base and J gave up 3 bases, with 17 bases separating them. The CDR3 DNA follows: TGTGCCAGCAGCTTGTGGTTATCAGGGAAAATCTACGAGCAGTACTTC. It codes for CASSLWLSGKIYEQYF. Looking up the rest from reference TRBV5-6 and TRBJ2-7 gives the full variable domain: DAGVTQSPTHLIKTRGQQVTLRCSPKSGHDTVSWYQQALGQGPQFIFQYYEEEERQRGNFPDRFSGHQFPNYSSELNVNALLLGDSALYLCASSLWLSGKIYEQYFGPGTRLTVT.

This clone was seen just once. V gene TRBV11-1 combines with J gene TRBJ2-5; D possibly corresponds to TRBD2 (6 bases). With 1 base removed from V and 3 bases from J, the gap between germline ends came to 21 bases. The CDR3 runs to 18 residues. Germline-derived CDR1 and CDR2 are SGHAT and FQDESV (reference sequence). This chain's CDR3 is CASSLDEELRGEEETQYF. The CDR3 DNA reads TGTGCCAGCAGCTTAGATGAGGAGCTCCGCGGGGAAGAAGAGACCCAGTACTTC. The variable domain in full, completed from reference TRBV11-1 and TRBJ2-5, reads EAEVAQSPRYKITEKSQAVAFWCDPISGHATLYWYRQILGQGPELLVQFQDESVVDDSQLPKDRFSAERLKGVDSTLKIQPAELGDSAMYLCASSLDEELRGEEETQYFGPGTRLLVL.

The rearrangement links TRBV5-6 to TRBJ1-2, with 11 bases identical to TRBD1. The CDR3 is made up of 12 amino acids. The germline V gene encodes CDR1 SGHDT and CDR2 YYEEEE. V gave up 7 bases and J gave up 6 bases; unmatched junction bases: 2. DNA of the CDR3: TGTGCCAGCGGACAGGGGGCGGATGGCTACACCTTC. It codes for CASGQGADGYTF.

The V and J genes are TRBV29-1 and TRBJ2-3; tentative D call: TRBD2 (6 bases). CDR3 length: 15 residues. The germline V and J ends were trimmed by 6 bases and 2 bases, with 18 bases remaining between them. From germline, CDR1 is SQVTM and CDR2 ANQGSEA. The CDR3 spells CSVRTPGGTTDTQYF. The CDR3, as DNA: TGCAGCGTGAGGACACCCGGAGGGACCACAGATACGCAGTATTTT.

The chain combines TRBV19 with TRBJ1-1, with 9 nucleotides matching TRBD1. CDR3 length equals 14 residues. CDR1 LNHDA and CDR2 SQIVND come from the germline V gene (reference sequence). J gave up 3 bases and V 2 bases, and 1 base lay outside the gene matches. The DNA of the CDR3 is TGTGCCAGTAGTATATGGACAGGGGACACTGAAGCTTTCTTT. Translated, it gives CASSIWTGDTEAFF. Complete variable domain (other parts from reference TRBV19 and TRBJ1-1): DGGITQSPKYLFRKEGQNVTLSCEQNLNHDAMYWYRQDPGQGLRLIYYSQIVNDFQKGDIAEGYSVSREKKESFPLTVTSAQKNPTAFYLCASSIWTGDTEAFFGQGTRLTVV.

The CDR3: CASSTLGGDYSNQPQHF. Here the CDR3 DNA reads TGTGCCAGCAGCACGCTGGGAGGGGACTATAGCAATCAGCCCCAGCATTTT. V is TRBV5-5 and J is TRBJ1-5; a weak D match, TRBD1 (5 bases). This CDR3 has 17 amino acids. Germline loops: CDR1 SGHKS, CDR2 YYEKEE (reference sequence). V shed 4 bases and J shed 0 bases, with 17 bases lying between them.

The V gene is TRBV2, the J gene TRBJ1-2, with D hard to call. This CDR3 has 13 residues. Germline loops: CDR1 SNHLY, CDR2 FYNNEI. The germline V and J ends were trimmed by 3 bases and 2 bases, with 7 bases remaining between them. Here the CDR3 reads CASSERENYGYTF. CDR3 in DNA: TGTGCCAGCAGTGAGAGGGAGAACTATGGCTACACCTTC.